This T cell receptor beta chain was identified in a study of regulatory T cells in long-lasting Graves disease. The CDR3 has 13 amino acids. Per the germline V gene, CDR1 is GTSNPN and CDR2 is SVGIG (reference sequence). V was pared by 0 bases and J by 5 bases, with 8 bases between. Time point meaning: newly diagnosed GD, antithyroid drugs for less than 3 months. From PBMCs, RNA was extracted and then used to make the TCR library. Ten or more counts support this clonotype. With iRepertoire HTBI primers and Arm-PCR of CDR3 regions, TCR beta libraries were built. In TCRdb, the multiplex PCR reads were re-called with MiXCR into one record per CDR3 protein. The profile shows 510,000 or so distinct CDR3 sequences, more than 10% of them singletons. These data also formed part of another study, on T cells in Graves' hyperthyroidism and ophthalmopathy.

The material sequenced was peripheral blood mononuclear cells (PBMCs), taken at new diagnosis, from a patient treated with antithyroid drugs. The clonotype comes from a woman in her 30s with Graves disease. The J gene is TRBJ2-1, the V gene TRBV30; D is uncertain. Here the CDR3 reads CAWSVATHNEQFF. The DNA of the CDR3 is TGTGCCTGGAGTGTGGCTACTCACAATGAGCAGTTCTTC.